This T cell receptor (beta chain) was documented in a study of cytomegalovirus exposure and HLA in healthy donors. The study, taken as a whole, reports: Several of the most significant clusters appeared linked to common viral pathogens, based on a later analysis. A later examination showed that TCR association rates differed by HLA locus, with DRB1 most and HLA-C fewest.

It was with 60 Vbeta and 13 Jbeta primers that the PCR ran. Sequencing was performed with immunoSEQ multiplex PCR; in TCRdb, only in-frame clones are kept and a portion is missing. The repertoire holds 100,000 to 150,000 clones, around 73% seen once, with 4.5% to 5% in the top ten. A note on this clone: Its target is not known.

Sequenced sample: PBMCs. The receptor comes from a man between 60 and 75 years old in good health and CMV-seropositive.

Here the CDR3 reads CASSPTLTGGGLRQPQHF. CDR3 DNA sequence: TGCGCCAGCAGCCCTACCCTGACAGGGGGCGGTCTGAGACAGCCCCAGCATTTT. The rearrangement joins TRBV5-1 to TRBJ1-5; 10 bases fit TRBD1. CDR3 length: 18 residues. From germline, CDR1 is SGHRS and CDR2 YFSETQ. V shed 4 bases and J 7 bases; nucleotides not matched to a gene: 17. The whole variable domain, filled in from reference TRBV5-1 and TRBJ1-5, reads KAGVTQTPRYLIKTRGQQVTLSCSPISGHRSVSWYQQTPGQGLQFLFEYFSETQRNKGNFPGRFSGRQFSNSRSEMNVSTLELGDSALYLCASSPTLTGGGLRQPQHFGDGTRLSIL.